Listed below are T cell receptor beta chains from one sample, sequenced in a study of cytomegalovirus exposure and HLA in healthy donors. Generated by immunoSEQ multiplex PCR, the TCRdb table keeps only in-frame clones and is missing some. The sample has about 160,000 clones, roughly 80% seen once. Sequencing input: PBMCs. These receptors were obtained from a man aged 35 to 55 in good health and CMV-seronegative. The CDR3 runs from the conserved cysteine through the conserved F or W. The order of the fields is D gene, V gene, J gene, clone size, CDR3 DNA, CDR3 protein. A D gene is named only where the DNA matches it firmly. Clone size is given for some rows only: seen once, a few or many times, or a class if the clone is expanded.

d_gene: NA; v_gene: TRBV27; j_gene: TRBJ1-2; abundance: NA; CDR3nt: TGTGCCAGCAGTCTAGGGTGGGGGAGGAACTATGGCTACACCTTC; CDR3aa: CASSLGWGRNYGYTF
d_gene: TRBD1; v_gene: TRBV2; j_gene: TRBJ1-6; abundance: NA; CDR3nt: TGTGCCAGCAGTGGGACAGGGAGGAATTCACCCCTCCACTTT; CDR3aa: CASSGTGRNSPLHF
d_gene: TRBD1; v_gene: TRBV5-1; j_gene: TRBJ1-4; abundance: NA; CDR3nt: TGCGCCAGCAGCCCCCCGACAGGGGCAACTAATGAAAAACTGTTTTTT; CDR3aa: CASSPPTGATNEKLFF
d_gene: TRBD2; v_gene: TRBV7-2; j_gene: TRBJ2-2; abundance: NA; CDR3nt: TGTGCCAGCAGCCCAAAGCGGGGGGGCGACTTTAGGGAGCTGTTTTTT; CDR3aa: CASSPKRGGDFRELFF
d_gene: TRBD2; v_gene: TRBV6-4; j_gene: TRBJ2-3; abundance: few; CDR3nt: TGTGCCAGCAGTGACGGCCCCCGGGGGGGAGATACGCAGTATTTT; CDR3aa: CASSDGPRGGDTQYF
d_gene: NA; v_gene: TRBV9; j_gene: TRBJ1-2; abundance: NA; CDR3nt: TGTGCCAGCAGCGTAGGAGGTTATGGCTACACCTTC; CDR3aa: CASSVGGYGYTF
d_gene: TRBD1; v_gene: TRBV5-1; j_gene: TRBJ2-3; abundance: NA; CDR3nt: TGCGCCAGCAGCTTGGGTGAGAGGGGGCAATCAGATACGCAGTATTTT; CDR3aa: CASSLGERGQSDTQYF
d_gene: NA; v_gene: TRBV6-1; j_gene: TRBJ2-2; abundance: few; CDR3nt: TGTGCCAGCAGTGAATTGGGGGCGGTCCCCGGGGAGCTGTTTTTT; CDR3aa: CASSELGAVPGELFF
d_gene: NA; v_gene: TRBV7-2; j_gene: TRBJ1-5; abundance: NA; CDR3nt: TGTGCCAGCAGCTTCCTAGACTCCCTAGATCAGCCCCAGCATTTT; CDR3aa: CASSFLDSLDQPQHF
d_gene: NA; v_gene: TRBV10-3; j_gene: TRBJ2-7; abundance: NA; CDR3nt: TGTGCCATCACCTCGGACTCGGGCGAGCAGTACTTC; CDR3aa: CAITSDSGEQYF
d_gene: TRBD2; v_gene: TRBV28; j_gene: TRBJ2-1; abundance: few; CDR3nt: TGTGCCAGCAGTCCAGCGGGGGGGGACTACAATGAGCAGTTCTTC; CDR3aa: CASSPAGGDYNEQFF
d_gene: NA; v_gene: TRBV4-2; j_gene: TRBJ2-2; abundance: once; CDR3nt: TGTGCCAGCAGTGGGGCTTGGGGGGAGCTGTTTTTT; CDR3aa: CASSGAWGELFF
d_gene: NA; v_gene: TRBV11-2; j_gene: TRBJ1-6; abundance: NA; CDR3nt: TGTGCCAGCAGCTTAGGTACCAGGTATAATTCACCCCTCCACTTT; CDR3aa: CASSLGTRYNSPLHF
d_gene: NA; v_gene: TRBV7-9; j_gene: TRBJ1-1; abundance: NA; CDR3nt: TGTGCCAGCAGCCGATCCGGGACTGCGAACACTGAAGCTTTCTTT; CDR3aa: CASSRSGTANTEAFF
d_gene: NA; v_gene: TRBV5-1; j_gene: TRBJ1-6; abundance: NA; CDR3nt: TGCGCCAGCAGAGGGGGGGACTCCTATAATTCACCCCTCCACTTT; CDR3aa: CASRGGDSYNSPLHF
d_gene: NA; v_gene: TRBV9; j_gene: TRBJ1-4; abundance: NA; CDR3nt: TGTGCCAGCGGGCAGGAGGCAACTAATGAAAAACTGTTTTTT; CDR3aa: CASGQEATNEKLFF
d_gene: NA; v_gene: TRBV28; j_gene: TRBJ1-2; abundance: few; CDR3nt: TGTGCCAGCAGTTCGACAGCCGTGAAGGGGGGCTACACCTTC; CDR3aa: CASSSTAVKGGYTF
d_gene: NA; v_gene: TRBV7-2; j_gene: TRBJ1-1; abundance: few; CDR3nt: TGTGCCAGCAGCGCTCTACCTACGAACACTGAAGCTTTCTTT; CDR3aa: CASSALPTNTEAFF
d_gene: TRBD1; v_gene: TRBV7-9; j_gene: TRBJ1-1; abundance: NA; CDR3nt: TGTGCCAGCAGCGCCTCGGGACAGGGTGGCACTGAAGCTTTCTTT; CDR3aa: CASSASGQGGTEAFF
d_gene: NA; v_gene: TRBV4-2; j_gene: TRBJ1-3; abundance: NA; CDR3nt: TGTGCCAGCAGCCATGAACTCGGGACACCGGGTCCTGGAAACACCATATATTTT; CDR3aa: CASSHELGTPGPGNTIYF
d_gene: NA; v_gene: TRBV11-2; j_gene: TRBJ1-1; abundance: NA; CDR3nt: TGTGCCAGCAGCCGGGGGGGGAACATGAACACTGAAGCTTTCTTT; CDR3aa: CASSRGGNMNTEAFF
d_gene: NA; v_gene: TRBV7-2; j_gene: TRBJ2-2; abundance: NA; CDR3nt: TGTGCCAGCAGCTTAGGGGCCTCGGTGGGGGAGCTGTTTTTT; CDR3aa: CASSLGASVGELFF
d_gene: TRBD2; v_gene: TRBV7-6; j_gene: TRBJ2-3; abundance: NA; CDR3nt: TGTGCCAGCAGCTTAGGGTCGGGGGGAAGCACAGATACGCAGTATTTT; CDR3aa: CASSLGSGGSTDTQYF
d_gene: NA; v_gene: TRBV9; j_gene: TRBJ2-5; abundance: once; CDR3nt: TGTGCCAGCAGCGTAGGGCTCCAAGAGACCCAGTACTTC; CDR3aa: CASSVGLQETQYF
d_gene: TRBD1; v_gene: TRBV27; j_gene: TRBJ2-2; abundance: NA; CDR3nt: TGTGCCAGCAGTGCCTACAGGGGGCAAAATCTCCCCGGGGAGCTGTTTTTT; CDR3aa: CASSAYRGQNLPGELFF
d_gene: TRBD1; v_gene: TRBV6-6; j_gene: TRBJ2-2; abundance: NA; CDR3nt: TGTGCCAGCAGTCCTGGACAGGGGGCATTGGTCGGGGAGCTGTTTTTT; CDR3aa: CASSPGQGALVGELFF
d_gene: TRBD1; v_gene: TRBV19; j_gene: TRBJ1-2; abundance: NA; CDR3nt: TGTGCCAGCAGTTTTCGGACAGGAGAAGACTATGGCTACACCTTC; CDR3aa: CASSFRTGEDYGYTF
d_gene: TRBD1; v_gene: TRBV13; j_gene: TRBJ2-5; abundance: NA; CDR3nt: TGTGCCAGCAGCTTGGGACAGGGAAGGGAGACCCAGTACTTC; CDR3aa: CASSLGQGRETQYF
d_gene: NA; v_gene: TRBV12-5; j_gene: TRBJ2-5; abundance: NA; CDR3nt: TGTGCTAGTGGTTTGAGGGGATGGCAAGAGACCCAGTACTTC; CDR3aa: CASGLRGWQETQYF
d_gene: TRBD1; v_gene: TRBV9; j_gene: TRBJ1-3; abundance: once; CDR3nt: TGTGCCAGCAGCACCCTGGACAGGGGAGTCGGAAACACCATATATTTT; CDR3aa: CASSTLDRGVGNTIYF
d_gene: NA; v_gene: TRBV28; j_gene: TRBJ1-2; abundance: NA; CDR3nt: TGTGCCAGCAGTTACAGGGACTATGGCTACACCTTC; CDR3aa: CASSYRDYGYTF
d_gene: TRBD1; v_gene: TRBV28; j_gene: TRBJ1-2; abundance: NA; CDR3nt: TGTGCCAGCAGCCCCGGAGACAGGGTTCATGGCTACACCTTC; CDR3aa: CASSPGDRVHGYTF
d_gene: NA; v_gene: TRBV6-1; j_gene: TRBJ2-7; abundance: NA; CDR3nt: TGTGCCAGCAGTGTGGGACTTCAGACTTACGAGCAGTACTTC; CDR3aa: CASSVGLQTYEQYF
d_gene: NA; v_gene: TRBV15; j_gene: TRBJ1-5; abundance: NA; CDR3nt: TGTGCCACCAGCACTCAGGGGAATCAGCCCCAGCATTTT; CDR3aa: CATSTQGNQPQHF
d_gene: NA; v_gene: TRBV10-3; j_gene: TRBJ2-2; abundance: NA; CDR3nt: TGTGCCATCAGTGATCAGGGGGGCACCGGGGAGCTGTTTTTT; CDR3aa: CAISDQGGTGELFF
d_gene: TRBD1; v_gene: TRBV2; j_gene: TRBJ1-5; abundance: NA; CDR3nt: TGTGCCAGCAGAAGCCGGACAGGGAGAAGCAATCAGCCCCAGCATTTT; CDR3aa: CASRSRTGRSNQPQHF
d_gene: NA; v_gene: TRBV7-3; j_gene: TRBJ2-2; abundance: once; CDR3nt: TGTGCCAGCAGCTTTATTCCGACAGCGAACACCGGGGAGCTGTTTTTT; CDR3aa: CASSFIPTANTGELFF
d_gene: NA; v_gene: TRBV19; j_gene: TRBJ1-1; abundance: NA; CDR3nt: TGTGCCAGTAGCTTGGTGCGCCTCGGATCGGGCACTGAAGCTTTCTTT; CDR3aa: CASSLVRLGSGTEAFF
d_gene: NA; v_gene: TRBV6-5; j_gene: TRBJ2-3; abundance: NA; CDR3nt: TGTGCCAGCAGTTACCTGGGGCGGAACACAGATACGCAGTATTTT; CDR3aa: CASSYLGRNTDTQYF
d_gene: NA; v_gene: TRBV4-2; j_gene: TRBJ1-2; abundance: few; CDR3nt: TGTGCCAGCAGCCAAGACGATGGCTACACCTTC; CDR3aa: CASSQDDGYTF
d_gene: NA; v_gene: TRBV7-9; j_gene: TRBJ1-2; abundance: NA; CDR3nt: TGTGCCAGCAGCCCGCCCCCGAGGTATGGCTACACCTTC; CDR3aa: CASSPPPRYGYTF
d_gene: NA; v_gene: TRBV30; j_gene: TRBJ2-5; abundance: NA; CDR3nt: TGTGCCTGGAGTGTCCCCCCAGGGTTACAAGAGACCCAGTACTTC; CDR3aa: CAWSVPPGLQETQYF